Each of the 17 T cell receptor beta chains below was sequenced from the same sample in a study of beta chain features in type 1 diabetes (dated by TCRdb to between 2017 and 2018). Library preparation employed the immunoSEQ multiplex PCR assay. The High Capacity cDNA Reverse Transcription Kit was used to reverse transcribe all of the isolated RNA, meaning that expressed TCRB transcripts were what got sequenced. Drawn from immuneACCESS, this table holds only the in-frame rearrangements with V and J called that TCRdb kept. Clones are partly lost; checked studies trace under half to an unresolved V gene and leave the rest unexplained. The sample table holds around 150,000 clones, of which around 8% were seen once. The top ten clonotypes cover about 0.6% of the sample. Sample: central memory CD4+ T cells from blood. The receptors were sampled from a man younger than 30 in good health.

The chain carries TRBV21-1 and TRBJ1-5; the table's D gene call, TRBD1, was not cross checked with the DNA. TRBV21-1 is a recognized pseudogene. This CDR3 spans 17 amino acids. The DNA for the CDR3 is TGTGCCAGCAGCACATCCGGACAGGGAAGGGGGGATCAGCCCCAGCATTTT. This codes for CASSTSGQGRGDQPQHF.

This clone was seen a few times. The V call is TRBV10-3, the J call TRBJ2-5, with 10 bases identical to TRBD2. The CDR3 totals 17 residues. The germline gives CDR1 ENHRY, CDR2 SYGVKD. V lost 4 bases, J lost 2 bases, and 10 bases stayed unmatched. The CDR3 is CAISARLAGVGQETQYF. CDR3 DNA: TGTGCCATCAGTGCCCGGCTAGCGGGAGTAGGGCAAGAGACCCAGTACTTC.

This clone was observed a handful of times. This rearrangement joins TRBV2 to TRBJ2-4; maybe TRBD1 (6 bases). V lost 6 bases and J lost 0, with 12 bases in between. Germline assignment: CDR1 SNHLY and CDR2 FYNNEI. The CDR3 has 15 residues. CDR3 DNA sequence: TGTGCCAGCAGCGCAGGGGTTCTAGCCAAAAACATTCAGTACTTC. As protein: CASSAGVLAKNIQYF.

The chain uses TRBV6-5 and TRBJ1-5; a possible D gene is TRBD1 (6 bases). From germline, CDR1 is MNHEY and CDR2 SVGAGI. This CDR3 contains 15 residues. V gave up 5 bases and J gave up 2 bases, with 13 bases separating them. This chain's CDR3 is CASSLSPGGNQPQHF. The CDR3 nucleotides are TGTGCCAGCAGTCTAAGCCCAGGGGGCAATCAGCCCCAGCATTTT.

The chain joins TRBV9 to TRBJ2-5; TRBD2 matches 11 bases. CDR3 length: 16 amino acids. Germline V gives CDR1 SGDLS, CDR2 YYNGEE. V lost 4 bases to trimming and J lost 1 base; unmatched junction nucleotides: 6. CDR3: CASSPQGLAVQETQYF. Here the CDR3 DNA reads TGTGCCAGCAGCCCCCAGGGACTAGCGGTCCAAGAGACCCAGTACTTC.

Worth noting for this clone: Possible read error: a much larger clone is one base away. In DNA form, the CDR3 reads TGTGCCAGCAGCGCGCAAGAGACCCAGTACTTC. Amino acid sequence: CASSAQETQYF. The V call is TRBV7-3, the J call TRBJ2-5, with D unclear. The CDR3 totals 11 residues. Trimming cost V 5 bases and J 2 bases, with 3 bases left between them. Germline CDR1 reads SGHTA; CDR2 reads FQGTGA.

This clone appeared a few times. The CDR3 DNA is TGCAGCGCCTACGTCGTGACGGACAGTCCCTACAATGAGCAGTTCTTC. This codes for CSAYVVTDSPYNEQFF. The J gene is TRBJ2-1, the V gene TRBV29-1; weak D call: TRBD1 (6 bases). The CDR3 runs to 16 residues. Between the trimmed V and J ends, which lost 7 bases and 2 bases, there was a span of 21 bases. Germline values: CDR1 SQVTM, CDR2 ANQGSEA.

The sample holds a few counts of this clone. J is TRBJ2-5 and V is TRBV7-2; 7 positions agree with TRBD1. The J call could be wrong; TRBJ2-7 is a better fit for the DNA end. The CDR3 length is 14 residues. From germline, CDR1 is SGHTA and CDR2 FQGNSA. The CDR3 protein is CASSLVGQYYEQYF. The CDR3 nucleotides read TGTGCCAGCAGCTTAGTGGGACAGTACTACGAGCAGTACTTC.

V gene TRBV11-2 combines with J gene TRBJ2-3; D is unresolved. CDR3 length equals 13 residues. Trimming took off 8 bases at V and 3 bases at J, with 12 bases between the two ends. The germline V gene has CDR1 SGHAT and CDR2 FQNNGV. This chain's CDR3 is CASANYGTDTQYF. The CDR3 DNA sequence: TGTGCCAGCGCTAACTACGGGACAGATACGCAGTATTTT.

This clone came up once. The rearrangement links TRBV5-1 to TRBJ2-2; 12 nucleotides line up with TRBD2. The CDR3 totals 18 residues. Trimming removed 0 bases from V and 0 bases from J; junction bases left unmatched: 3. Germline values: CDR1 SGHRS, CDR2 YFSETQ. CDR3 region: CASSLAGTSGPNTGELFF. The CDR3 nucleotides are TGCGCCAGCAGCTTGGCTGGGACTAGCGGGCCGAACACCGGGGAGCTGTTTTTT.

The V call is TRBV27, the J call TRBJ2-1, with D possibly matching TRBD2 (5 bases). V was shortened by 6 bases and J by 7 bases, with 10 bases between the two germline ends. There are 12 residues in the CDR3. The germline gives CDR1 MNHEY, CDR2 SMNVEV (reference sequence). Here the CDR3 DNA reads TGTGCCAGCAGGACGGGCGGGAATGAGCAGTTCTTC. It translates to CASRTGGNEQFF.

This clone was observed a handful of times. This chain links TRBV5-6 with TRBJ2-5; 9 bases fit TRBD1. Germline CDR1 SGHDT, CDR2 YYEEEE. The trim removed 4 bases at V and 2 bases at J, leaving 6 bases unmatched. CDR3 length: 15 amino acids. The CDR3 sequence: CASSTRDRDQETQYF. The CDR3 bases are TGTGCCAGCAGCACCCGGGACAGGGATCAAGAGACCCAGTACTTC. Complete variable domain (other parts from reference TRBV5-6 and TRBJ2-5): DAGVTQSPTHLIKTRGQQVTLRCSPKSGHDTVSWYQQALGQGPQFIFQYYEEEERQRGNFPDRFSGHQFPNYSSELNVNALLLGDSALYLCASSTRDRDQETQYFGPGTRLLVL.

This clone has ten or more counts. The gene calls are TRBV14 and TRBJ1-2, with 7 bases lining up with TRBD1. This CDR3 has 17 residues. CDR1 is SGHDN, CDR2 FVKESK, per germline. After removal of 0 bases from V and 4 bases from J, the junction contained 11 bases not matched to a gene. The CDR3 region has the DNA TGTGCCAGCAGCCAAGACCTTGAGACCGGACAGGCCTATGGCTACACCTTC. Residues: CASSQDLETGQAYGYTF.

This clone was detected a few times. V and J are TRBV7-2 and TRBJ1-1, with D perhaps TRBD1 (5 bases). In germline, CDR1 is SGHTA, CDR2 FQGNSA. The V gene lost 1 base and the J gene lost 6 bases, with 12 bases spanning the gap. The CDR3 covers 14 residues. CDR3 in DNA: TGTGCCAGCAGCTTAGAAGACAGTTCCTCTGAAGCTTTCTTT. This translates into CASSLEDSSSEAFF.

The J gene is TRBJ2-1, the V gene TRBV11-2, with 10 bases that match TRBD2. Germline CDR1 is SGHAT and CDR2 is FQNNGV. The CDR3 loop spans 15 amino acids. The V and J ends lost 1 base and 7 bases, in that order; junction bases with no gene match: 4. Here the CDR3 reads CASSLGTSGKNEQFF. Written as DNA, the CDR3 is TGTGCCAGCAGCTTAGGTACTAGCGGGAAGAATGAGCAGTTCTTC.

This clone has ten or more counts. Its ends do not fully match the called genes, so a read error is possible. This chain uses TRBV6-6 with TRBJ1-1; D unclear. Germline CDR1 is MNHNY and CDR2 is SVGAGI (reference sequence). This CDR3 is built from 14 residues. The CDR3 loop reads CASSYSGARTEAFF. CDR3 bases: TGTGCCAGCAGCTACTCAGGCGCCAGGACTGAAGCTTTCTTT.

The V call is TRBV7-6, the J call TRBJ2-5; D call uncertain. The CDR3 has 11 amino acids. The germline V gene has CDR1 SGHVS and CDR2 FNYEAQ. Trimming shortened V by 3 bases and J by 3 bases, and 2 bases separated the two germline ends. The CDR3 reads CASSFKETQYF. CDR3 sequence (DNA): TGTGCCAGCAGCTTTAAAGAGACCCAGTACTTC.